This section outlines one TCR beta chain sequence together with its context. This clonotype was seen at least ten times. Its binding antigen is unknown. No clone much larger than this one lies a single base away; base qualities are absent. The sample originates from a study of T cells in Graves' hyperthyroidism and ophthalmopathy (dated by TCRdb to the late 2010s). Background for the entire study: Peripheral blood samples were taken at initial diagnosis, before any treatment was given. A discovery cohort of fewer than 110 patients, 43 with Graves' ophthalmopathy and approximately 57 with stable Graves' hyperthyroidism, was used to find distinguishing TCR V-J signatures. An independent validation cohort of around 19 hyperthyroidism patients and about 15 patients who later progressed to ophthalmopathy tested prospective prediction of ophthalmopathy. The 95 to 100 discovery patients were randomly divided into training and test sets at a 7:3 ratio. In addition, the study compared T-cell repertoires in thyroid tissue and in blood from a handful of Graves' hyperthyroidism patients. After sampling, hyperthyroidism patients received methimazole starting at 30 mg daily, and ophthalmopathy patients received high-dose intravenous methylprednisolone. The paper reports TCR Vbeta CDR3 sequencing of approximately 140 peripheral blood samples: around 45 ophthalmopathy, fewer than 85 hyperthyroidism and around 17 progressor patients. Results and caveats for the whole study, not just this receptor: During validation, the model predicted progression to ophthalmopathy a median of about 6.5 months ahead of onset, with approximately 71% sensitivity and around 72% specificity. Sample size was not statistically predetermined, and investigators were not blinded to group allocation. Most expanded thyroid clonotypes (frequency above 0.001) were also detected in blood, suggesting blood repertoires may reflect thyroid immune responses. In cross-validation, a model built on a 13 V-J signature told ophthalmopathy apart from stable hyperthyroidism with about 90% sensitivity and about 81% specificity, and in testing the same model reached 80%/75%.

Amplification of TCR beta CDR3 regions was carried out from RNA transcripts. The TCR CDR3 was subjected to a first round of RT-PCR using the HTBI primer set and the Qiagen OneStep RT-PCR kit. The libraries were constructed in a second round of multiplex PCR and then size-selected and purified. Paired-end sequencing of the libraries was performed with 100 bp reads on an Illumina HiSeq2000. Per the authors' processing: SOAPnuke was used to process the raw data, with reads discarded if the reads contained adapters or uncalled bases, had a mean Phred below 15, or lacked an exact constant-primer or identifier match. COPE v1.2.5 was used to merge the high-quality paired reads, and each unique nucleotide sequence was defined as a clonotype. Clonotypes were aligned to IMGT TRBV, TRBD and TRBJ reference segments using MiTCR v1.1. The analysis included only V-J combinations with a frequency above 0.0001, which together covered 99.2% of the repertoires. The TCS score was defined as the ratio of F50 (clonal expansion) to E x V (chaos), calculated using BLOSUM62-based TCRdist between CDR3 peptides within each V-J. Welch's t-statistics and random forest reduced around 520 V-J features to 13, which were used in a naive Bayes classifier (R e1071). TCRdb ran its own pipeline on the public reads, namely fastp trimming at Q25 and MiXCR clone calling, and kept in-frame beta chains. Each CDR3 protein gets just one entry, which takes the most common genes and DNA from the rows behind it. TCRdb's processing, not the authors', yielded these V and J calls. The table for this sample lists 200,000 or so distinct CDR3 sequences; about 15% of them were counted only once. 53% of the sample belongs to the ten largest clones.

Graves' hyperthyroidism was defined as stable when no progression to ophthalmopathy occurred over 18 months of follow-up. The hyperthyroidism patients were between 18 and 65 years old and newly diagnosed, with a disease duration of less than 2 months. Exclusion was applied to patients with uncontrolled infections, other autoimmune diseases, pregnancy or lactation. Clinical symptoms, serum thyroxine and TRAb, thyroid ultrasound, and orbital computed tomography formed the basis for the diagnoses. PBMCs were isolated from about 9 ml of fresh peripheral blood by Ficoll-Paque density gradient centrifugation. Trizol reagent was used to extract total RNA, and RNA quality was then checked on an Agilent 2100 Bioanalyzer. Germline trimming amounts to 2 bases on V and 5 bases on J, with 8 as the count of junction bases outside the gene matches. CDR1 is given as SEHNR and CDR2 as FQNEAQ, both from the germline V gene (reference sequence). The CDR3, cysteine through phenylalanine, is 15 amino acids long. Solely the CDR3 DNA is kept, with 45 bases framed from the first base.

This sequence uses TRBV7-9 and TRBJ2-5; a stretch of 7 junction bases matches TRBD1. The sample taken for sequencing was blood. The clonotype was recovered from a woman in her forties or fifties with Graves' hyperthyroidism. The CDR3 amino acid sequence is: CASSLFGQAGETQYF. Read as DNA, the sequence is TGTGCCAGCAGCTTATTTGGACAGGCAGGGGAGACCCAGTACTTC.